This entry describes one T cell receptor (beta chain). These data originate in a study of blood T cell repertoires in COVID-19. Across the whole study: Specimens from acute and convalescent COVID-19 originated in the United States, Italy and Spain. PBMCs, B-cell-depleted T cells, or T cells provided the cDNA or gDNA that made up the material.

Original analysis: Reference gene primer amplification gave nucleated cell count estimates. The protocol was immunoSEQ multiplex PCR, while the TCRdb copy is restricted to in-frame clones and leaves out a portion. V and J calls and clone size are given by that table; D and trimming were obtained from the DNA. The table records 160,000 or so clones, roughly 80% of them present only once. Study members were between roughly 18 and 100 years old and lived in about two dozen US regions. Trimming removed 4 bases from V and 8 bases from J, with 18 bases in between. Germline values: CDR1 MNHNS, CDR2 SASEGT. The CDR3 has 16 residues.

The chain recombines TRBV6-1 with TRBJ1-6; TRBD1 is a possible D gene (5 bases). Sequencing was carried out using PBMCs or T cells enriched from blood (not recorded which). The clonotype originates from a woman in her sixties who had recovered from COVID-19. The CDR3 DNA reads TGTGCCAGCAGTGCTCGGGGGACCGGCGGGGATTCACCCCTCCACTTT. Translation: CASSARGTGGDSPLHF.